Detailed here is one TCR beta chain. Its antigen is currently unknown. PCR was performed using 60 Vbeta and 13 Jbeta primers. Original data processing: A follow-up analysis tallied 60 million to 85 million unique TCR beta chains, roughly 11 million shared. Assay used: immunoSEQ multiplex PCR; TCRdb lists only in-frame clones, some missing. The DNA gave D and trimming, while V, J and clone size come from that table. The sample holds some 140,000 clones, 80% seen once. The data were obtained in a study of cytomegalovirus exposure and HLA in healthy donors. Points from the study as a whole: In a later analysis, roughly 17,000 TCR beta sequences were associated with HLA alleles at 0.05 false discovery rate. Some V segments, including TRBV6-2 and TRBV6-3, were excluded as indistinguishable. Most of the CMV-associated TCR beta chains (in a later analysis) appeared to be HLA-restricted.

The V gene lost 7 bases and the J gene lost 0 bases, with 18 bases spanning the gap. Germline CDR1 is LNHDA and CDR2 is SQIVND (reference sequence). This CDR3 comprises 16 residues. The sequence was collected from a man younger than 45 in good health and CMV-seronegative. The gene calls are TRBV19 and TRBJ1-1; D is perhaps TRBD1 (5 bases). Sequencing used PBMCs. CDR3 sequence (DNA): TGTGCCAGTATGGGCAGGGCCCTGAATTTGAACACTGAAGCTTTCTTT. Translating gives CASMGRALNLNTEAFF.